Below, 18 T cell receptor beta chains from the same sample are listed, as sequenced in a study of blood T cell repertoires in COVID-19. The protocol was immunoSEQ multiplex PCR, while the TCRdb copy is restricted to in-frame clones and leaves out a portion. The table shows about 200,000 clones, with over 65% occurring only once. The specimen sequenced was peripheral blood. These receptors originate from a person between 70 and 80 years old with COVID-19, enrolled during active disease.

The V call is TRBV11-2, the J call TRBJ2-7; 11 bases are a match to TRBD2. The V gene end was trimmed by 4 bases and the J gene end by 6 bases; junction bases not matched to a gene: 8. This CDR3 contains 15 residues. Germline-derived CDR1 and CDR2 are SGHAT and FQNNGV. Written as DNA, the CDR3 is TGTGCCAGCAGCTCCCAGACTAGCGGGATCGGCGAGCAGTACTTC. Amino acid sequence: CASSSQTSGIGEQYF.

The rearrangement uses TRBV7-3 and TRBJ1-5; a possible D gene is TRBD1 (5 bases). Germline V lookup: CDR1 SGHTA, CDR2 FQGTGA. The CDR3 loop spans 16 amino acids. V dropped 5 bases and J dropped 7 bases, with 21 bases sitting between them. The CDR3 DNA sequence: TGTGCCAGCAGCACCCGCACCCAGGGTCGGGGGCAGCCCCAGCATTTT. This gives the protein CASSTRTQGRGQPQHF.

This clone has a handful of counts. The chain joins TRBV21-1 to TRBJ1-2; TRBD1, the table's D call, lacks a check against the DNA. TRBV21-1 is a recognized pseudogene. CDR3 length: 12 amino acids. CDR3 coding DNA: TGTGCCAGCAGCAAAGCTCCAGGGTCCTACACCTTC. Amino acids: CASSKAPGSYTF.

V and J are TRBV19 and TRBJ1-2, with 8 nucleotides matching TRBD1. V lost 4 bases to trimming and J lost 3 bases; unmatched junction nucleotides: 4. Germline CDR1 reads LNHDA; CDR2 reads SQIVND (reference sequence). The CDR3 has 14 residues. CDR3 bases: TGTGCCAGTAGTAGGAACAGGGGGGACTATGGCTACACCTTC. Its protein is CASSRNRGDYGYTF.

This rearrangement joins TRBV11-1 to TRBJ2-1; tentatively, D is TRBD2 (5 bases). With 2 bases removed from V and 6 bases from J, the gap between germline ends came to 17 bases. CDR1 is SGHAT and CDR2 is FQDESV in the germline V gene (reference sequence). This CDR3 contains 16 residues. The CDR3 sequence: CASSLYSGSYGNEQFF. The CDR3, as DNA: TGTGCCAGCAGCTTATATTCGGGGTCATACGGCAATGAGCAGTTCTTC.

The CDR3: CASRRDRHNSPLHF. The CDR3 DNA reads as TGCGCCAGCAGACGGGACAGGCATAATTCACCCCTCCACTTT. This sequence joins TRBV5-1 and TRBJ1-6; TRBD1 agrees at 8 bases. V gave up 5 bases and J gave up 5 bases; unmatched junction bases: 3. The CDR3 spans 14 residues. Germline V CDR1 and CDR2: SGHRS, YFSETQ.

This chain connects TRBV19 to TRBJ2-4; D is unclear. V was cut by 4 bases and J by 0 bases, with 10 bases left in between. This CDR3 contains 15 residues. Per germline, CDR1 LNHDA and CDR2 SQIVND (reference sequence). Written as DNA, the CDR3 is TGTGCCAGTAGTAACTCGGCGGTAGCCAAAAACATTCAGTACTTC. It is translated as CASSNSAVAKNIQYF.

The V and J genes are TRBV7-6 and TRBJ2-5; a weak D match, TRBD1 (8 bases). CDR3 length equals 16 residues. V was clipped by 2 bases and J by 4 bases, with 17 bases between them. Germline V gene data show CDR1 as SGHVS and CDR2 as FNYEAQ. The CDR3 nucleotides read TGTGCCAGCAGCTTATCACAGGGGGGGGCCGGAGAGACCCAGTACTTC. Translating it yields CASSLSQGGAGETQYF.

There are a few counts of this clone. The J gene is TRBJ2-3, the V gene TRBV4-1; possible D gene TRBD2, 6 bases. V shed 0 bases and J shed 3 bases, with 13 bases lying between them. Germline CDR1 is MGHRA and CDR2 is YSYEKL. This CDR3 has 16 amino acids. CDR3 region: CASSQEASAWTDTQYF. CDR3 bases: TGCGCCAGCAGCCAAGAAGCTAGCGCATGGACAGATACGCAGTATTTT.

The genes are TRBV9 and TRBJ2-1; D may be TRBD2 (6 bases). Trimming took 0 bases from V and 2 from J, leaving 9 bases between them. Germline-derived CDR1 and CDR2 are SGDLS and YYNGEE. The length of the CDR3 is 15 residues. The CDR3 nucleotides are TGTGCCAGCAGCGTAGCGGGGGAGACCTACAATGAGCAGTTCTTC. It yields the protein CASSVAGETYNEQFF. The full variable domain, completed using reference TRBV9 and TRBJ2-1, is DSGVTQTPKHLITATGQRVTLRCSPRSGDLSVYWYQQSLDQGLQFLIQYYNGEERAKGNILERFSAQQFPDLHSELNLSSLELGDSALYFCASSVAGETYNEQFFGPGTRLTVL.

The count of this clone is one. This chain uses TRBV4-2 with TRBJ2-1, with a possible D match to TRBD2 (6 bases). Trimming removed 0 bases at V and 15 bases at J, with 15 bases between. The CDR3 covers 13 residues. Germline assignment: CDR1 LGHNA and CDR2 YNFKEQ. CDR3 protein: CASSQDRRETLFF. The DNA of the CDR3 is TGTGCCAGCAGCCAAGATCGGAGGGAAACACTGTTCTTC.

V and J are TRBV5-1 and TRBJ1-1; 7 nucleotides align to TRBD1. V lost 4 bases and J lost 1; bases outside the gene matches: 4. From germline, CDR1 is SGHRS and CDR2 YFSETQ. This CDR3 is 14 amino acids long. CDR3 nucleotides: TGCGCCAGCAGCCGGGGACAGTCGAACACTGAAGCTTTCTTT. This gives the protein CASSRGQSNTEAFF.

The CDR3 loop reads CASSPGDSHGYTF. Here the CDR3 DNA reads TGTGCCAGCAGCCCCGGTGACAGCCATGGCTACACCTTC. The rearrangement joins TRBV6-5 to TRBJ1-2; possibly TRBD1 for D (5 bases). Germline assignment: CDR1 MNHEY and CDR2 SVGAGI. With 6 bases removed from V and 6 bases from J, the gap between germline ends came to 14 bases. CDR3 length equals 13 residues.

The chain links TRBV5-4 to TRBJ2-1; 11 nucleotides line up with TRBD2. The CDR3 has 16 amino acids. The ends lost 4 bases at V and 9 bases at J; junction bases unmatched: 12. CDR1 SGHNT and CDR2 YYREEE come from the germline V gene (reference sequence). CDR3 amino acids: CASSGTSGSFSPEQFF. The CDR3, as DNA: TGTGCCAGCAGCGGAACTAGCGGGAGCTTTTCGCCTGAGCAGTTCTTC.

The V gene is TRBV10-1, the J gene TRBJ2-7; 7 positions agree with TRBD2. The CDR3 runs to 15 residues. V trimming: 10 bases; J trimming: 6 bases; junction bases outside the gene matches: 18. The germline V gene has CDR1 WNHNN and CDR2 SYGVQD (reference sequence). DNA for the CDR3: TGCGCCAACAAGCAGGGCGGGGGTTTTGGTTGCGAGCAGTACTTC. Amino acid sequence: CANKQGGGFGCEQYF.

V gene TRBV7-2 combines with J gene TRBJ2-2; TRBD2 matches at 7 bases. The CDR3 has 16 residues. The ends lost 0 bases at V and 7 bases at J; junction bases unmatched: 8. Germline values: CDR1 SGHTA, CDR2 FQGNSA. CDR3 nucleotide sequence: TGTGCCAGCAGCTTAGCGAGGGCTAGCGGCCGCGGGGAGCTGTTTTTT. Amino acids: CASSLARASGRGELFF.

DNA for the CDR3: TGTGCCACCAGTGACCAGCAGGGTATCACAGATACGCAGTATTTT. Translating it yields CATSDQQGITDTQYF. This rearrangement joins TRBV24-1 to TRBJ2-3; tentatively, D is TRBD1 (5 bases). CDR1 is KGHDR and CDR2 is SFDVKD in the germline V gene. The CDR3 is made up of 15 amino acids. Trimming removed 4 bases at V and 2 bases at J, with 12 bases between.

The chain's CDR3 is CASGLFQGAYNEQFF. CDR3 nucleotide sequence: TGTGCTAGTGGTTTGTTCCAGGGGGCCTACAATGAGCAGTTCTTC. The chain links TRBV12-5 to TRBJ2-1, with 7 bases matching TRBD1. V shed 2 bases and J 2 bases; nucleotides not matched to a gene: 3. This CDR3 has 15 amino acids. The V gene's germline CDR1 is LGHNT and CDR2 FRNRAP.